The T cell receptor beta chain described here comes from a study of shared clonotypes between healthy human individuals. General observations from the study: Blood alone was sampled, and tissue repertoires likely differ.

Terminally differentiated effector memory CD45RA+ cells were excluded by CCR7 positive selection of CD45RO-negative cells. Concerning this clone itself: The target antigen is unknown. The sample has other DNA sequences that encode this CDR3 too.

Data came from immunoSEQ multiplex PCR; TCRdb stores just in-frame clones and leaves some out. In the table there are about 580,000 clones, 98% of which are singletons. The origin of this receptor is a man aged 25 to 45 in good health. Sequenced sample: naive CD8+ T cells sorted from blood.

In DNA, the CDR3 is TGTGCCAGCAGTTACTCGACGGACCGCCAAGAGACCCAGTACTTC. It yields the protein CASSYSTDRQETQYF. J is TRBJ2-5 and V is TRBV6-5; no clear D. Germline values: CDR1 MNHEY, CDR2 SVGAGI. V lost 0 bases and J 1 base, leaving 9 bases between the germline ends. CDR3 length: 15 residues.